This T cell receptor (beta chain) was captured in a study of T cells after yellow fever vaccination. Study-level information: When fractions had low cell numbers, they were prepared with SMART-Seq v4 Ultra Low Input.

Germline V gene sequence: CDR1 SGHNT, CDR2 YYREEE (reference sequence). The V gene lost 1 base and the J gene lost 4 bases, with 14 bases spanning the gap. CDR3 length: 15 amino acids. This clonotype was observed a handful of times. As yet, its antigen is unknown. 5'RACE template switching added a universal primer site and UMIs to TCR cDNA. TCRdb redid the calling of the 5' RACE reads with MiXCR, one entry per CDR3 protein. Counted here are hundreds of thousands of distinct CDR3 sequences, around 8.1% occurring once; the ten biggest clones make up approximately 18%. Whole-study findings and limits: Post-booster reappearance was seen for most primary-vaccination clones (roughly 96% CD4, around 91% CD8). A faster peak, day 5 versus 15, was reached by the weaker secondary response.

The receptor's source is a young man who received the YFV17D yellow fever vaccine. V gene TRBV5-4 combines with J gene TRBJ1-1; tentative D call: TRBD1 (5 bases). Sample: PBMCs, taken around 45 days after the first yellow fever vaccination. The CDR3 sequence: CASSLRGGQSTEAFF. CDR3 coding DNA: TGTGCCAGCAGCTTGCGGGGCGGGCAGAGCACTGAAGCTTTCTTT.